Here is one T cell receptor (beta chain) with its context. A read error is likely, as this CDR3 ends without the conserved phenylalanine or tryptophan. The DNA is left out, because the CDR3 cannot be placed on it with certainty; the CDR3 is given as TCRdb lists it. The template used for profiling TCR beta VDJ and CDR3 was genomic DNA. Each CDR3 protein gets one entry after TCRdb re-called the reads with MiXCR. The sample has hundreds of thousands of distinct CDR3 sequences; about 70% are singletons. The sample is drawn from a study of CD8+CD57+ T cells in acquired aplastic anemia. Germline loops: CDR1 SGHRS, CDR2 YFSETQ. Termini included, the CDR3 measures 8 amino acids.

Sequencing used sorted CD4+, CD8+, or CD8+CD57+ T cells (not recorded which) from PBMCs. The clonotype was recovered from a human donor in good health, serving as a control. The chain carries TRBV5-1 and TRBJ2-2; the table's D call, TRBD1, has no DNA check behind it. Here the CDR3 reads CASSWGQA.